One and the same sample provided the 20 T cell receptor beta chains below, sequenced in a study of identical twins. TCRdb reanalysed the 5' RACE reads using MiXCR and keeps one entry per CDR3 protein. The sample gives roughly 200,000 distinct CDR3 sequences, around 15% of which show up once; roughly two fifths is in the top ten. The data also belong to a second study, concerning T cells expressing NK-cell markers.

Material: CD8+ T cells sorted from blood. Receptors originate from a woman under 30 in good health.

This clonotype was found many times. The chain is built from TRBV9 and TRBJ1-2; D may be TRBD1 (5 bases). This CDR3 region has 11 residues. Trimming took off 3 bases at V and 6 bases at J, with 6 bases between the two ends. Germline values: CDR1 SGDLS, CDR2 YYNGEE. This CDR3 reads CASSEGDGYTF. For the CDR3, the DNA is TGTGCCAGCAGCGAAGGGGATGGCTACACCTTC.

The J gene is TRBJ2-7, the V gene TRBV29-1; 7 nucleotides agree with TRBD1. The V gene end was trimmed by 7 bases and the J gene end by 7 bases; junction bases not matched to a gene: 10. The CDR3 covers 12 residues. Germline V gene data show CDR1 as SQVTM and CDR2 as ANQGSEA. The CDR3 bases are TGCAGCGCCCAGTGGAGACAGGGAGAGCAGTACTTC. Translating it yields CSAQWRQGEQYF.

This clonotype appeared many times. The chain links TRBV12-3 or TRBV12-4 to TRBJ2-3; 12 nucleotides line up with TRBD2. The junction had 4 bases not matched to a gene; V was cut back by 6 bases and J by 6 bases. The CDR3 totals 14 residues. This CDR3 is CASSLAGGRDTQYF. As DNA, the CDR3 is TGTGCCAGCAGCCTAGCGGGAGGGCGCGATACGCAGTATTTT.

This clonotype was seen a handful of times. The V gene is TRBV5-6, the J gene TRBJ1-5; D gene ambiguous. Germline V gene data show CDR1 as SGHDT and CDR2 as YYEEEE. V shed 0 bases and J shed 6 bases, with 7 bases lying between them. This CDR3 is built from 13 residues. The DNA of the CDR3 is TGTGCCAGCAGCTTGGGGGAGGCTCAGCCCCAGCATTTT. Encoded protein: CASSLGEAQPQHF.

The gene calls are TRBV6-5 and TRBJ2-1; D is possibly TRBD1 or TRBD2 (6 bases each). Between the trimmed V and J ends, which lost 0 bases and 7 bases, there was a span of 16 bases. CDR1 is MNHEY, CDR2 SVGAGI, per germline. The CDR3 is made up of 16 amino acids. The CDR3 DNA reads as TGTGCCAGCAGTTACTCGACCACAGGGACTTATAATGAGCAGTTCTTC. It codes for CASSYSTTGTYNEQFF.

This rearrangement joins TRBV12-3 or TRBV12-4 to TRBJ2-5; 15 positions match TRBD2. Trimming removed 3 bases from V and 0 bases from J; junction bases left unmatched: 11. This CDR3 contains 20 residues. The CDR3 is CASSFPPGLAGGPYQETQYF. Here the CDR3 DNA reads TGTGCCAGCAGTTTTCCCCCGGGACTAGCGGGGGGCCCGTACCAAGAGACCCAGTACTTC.

This chain uses TRBV7-6 with TRBJ1-4; no firm D call. V lost 5 bases and J lost 5, with 12 bases in between. This CDR3 is 14 amino acids long. Germline CDR1 and CDR2: SGHVS and FNYEAQ. As DNA, the CDR3 is TGTGCCAGCAGCCCTCGGACGGGGAATGAAAAACTGTTTTTT. Its protein is CASSPRTGNEKLFF. The variable domain in full, completed from reference TRBV7-6 and TRBJ1-4, reads GAGVSQSPRYKVTKRGQDVALRCDPISGHVSLYWYRQALGQGPEFLTYFNYEAQQDKSGLPNDRFSAERPEGSISTLTIQRTEQRDSAMYRCASSPRTGNEKLFFGSGTQLSVL.

This clonotype was counted a few times. The chain carries TRBV20-1 and TRBJ1-3; unclear D gene. CDR3 length: 13 residues. Trimming pared 0 bases from V and 2 bases from J, leaving 5 bases between. Germline V gives CDR1 DFQATT, CDR2 SNEGSKA (reference sequence). The CDR3, as DNA: TGCAGTGCTAGAGATTTACCTGGAAACACCATATATTTT. Translated, it gives CSARDLPGNTIYF.

The rearrangement uses TRBV19 and TRBJ2-1; TRBD2 matches 11 bases. The J segment lost 4 bases and the V segment lost 5 bases, leaving 4 bases of the junction unmatched. The CDR3 has 15 residues. CDR1 and CDR2 from the germline V gene are LNHDA and SQIVND (reference sequence). CDR3 sequence: CASSSSSGGYNEQFF. CDR3 sequence (DNA): TGTGCCAGTAGTTCCTCTAGCGGGGGGTACAATGAGCAGTTCTTC.

The chain links TRBV6-1 to TRBJ1-5; D not resolved. Per germline, CDR1 MNHNS and CDR2 SASEGT. The V end was cut by 8 bases, the J end by 3 bases, with 14 bases between. The CDR3 contains 14 residues. DNA for the CDR3: TGTGCCAGCGGCCCCGGGATTTACAATCAGCCCCAGCATTTT. It is translated as CASGPGIYNQPQHF.

In its sample, this clonotype was seen a few times. The V call is TRBV27, the J call TRBJ2-4; tentatively, D is TRBD1 (6 bases). This CDR3 comprises 16 residues. Looked up from germline, CDR1 is MNHEY and CDR2 is SMNVEV (reference sequence). Between the trimmed V and J ends, which lost 8 bases and 2 bases, there was a span of 19 bases. CDR3 DNA: TGTGCCAGCGGGGACGTTAGGGGGAGTTCCAAAAACATTCAGTACTTC. It specifies CASGDVRGSSKNIQYF.

The chain links TRBV11-2 to TRBJ2-1; D call uncertain. CDR3 length: 15 amino acids. Germline CDR1 SGHAT, CDR2 FQNNGV. V was shortened by 1 base and J by 1 base, with 8 bases between the two germline ends. CDR3 residues: CASSLGGPSYNEQFF. CDR3 nucleotides: TGTGCCAGCAGCTTAGGTGGACCGTCCTACAATGAGCAGTTCTTC. Supplemented by reference TRBV11-2 and TRBJ2-1, the full variable domain reads EAGVAQSPRYKIIEKRQSVAFWCNPISGHATLYWYQQILGQGPKLLIQFQNNGVVDDSQLPKDRFSAERLKGVDSTLKIQPAKLEDSAVYLCASSLGGPSYNEQFFGPGTRLTVL.

The DNA of the CDR3 is TGTGCCACCAGAGAGAGGGGCAATGAGCAGTTCTTC. This sequence encodes CATRERGNEQFF. V and J are TRBV15 and TRBJ2-1; either TRBD1 or TRBD2 may fit D (5 bases each). The germline CDR1 and CDR2 sequences are LNHNV and YYDKDF (reference sequence). V was pared by 6 bases and J by 6 bases, with 9 bases between. CDR3 length: 12 residues.

This clonotype has just a few counts. The J gene is TRBJ2-1, the V gene TRBV3-1, with D perhaps TRBD1 or TRBD2 (6 bases each). With 8 bases removed from V and 7 bases from J, the gap between germline ends came to 15 bases. Germline V gives CDR1 LGHDT, CDR2 YNNKEL (reference sequence). The CDR3 loop spans 13 amino acids. The CDR3 protein is CASGGPRGNEQFF. Here the CDR3 DNA reads TGTGCCAGCGGGGGGCCGCGGGGTAATGAGCAGTTCTTC.

This clonotype has a handful of counts. This sequence joins TRBV5-5 and TRBJ2-2; D is perhaps TRBD2 (6 bases). In germline, CDR1 is SGHKS, CDR2 YYEKEE (reference sequence). CDR3 length: 16 amino acids. The V gene lost 0 bases and the J gene lost 5 bases, with 14 bases spanning the gap. CDR3 DNA: TGTGCCAGCAGCTTGGAAGGCAGGGAGGAAACCGGGGAGCTGTTTTTT. This encodes CASSLEGREETGELFF.

The rearrangement joins TRBV6-5 to TRBJ2-2, with D hard to call. This CDR3 is built from 11 residues. The V gene's germline CDR1 is MNHEY and CDR2 SVGAGI. The V end was cut by 5 bases, the J end by 7 bases, with 5 bases between. The CDR3 DNA is TGTGCCAGCAGTAAAAGCGGGGAGCTGTTTTTT. Amino acid sequence: CASSKSGELFF.

The V gene is TRBV9, the J gene TRBJ2-3; 11 bases map to TRBD2. This CDR3 has 17 amino acids. The junction had 5 bases not matched to a gene; V was cut back by 0 bases and J by 2 bases. Germline V CDR1 and CDR2: SGDLS, YYNGEE. Here the CDR3 reads CASSVETSGGYTDTQYF. CDR3 coding DNA: TGTGCCAGCAGCGTAGAAACTAGCGGGGGCTACACAGATACGCAGTATTTT.

This clonotype has only a few counts. The chain combines TRBV5-1 with TRBJ2-7; 9 bases line up with TRBD1. The germline gives CDR1 SGHRS, CDR2 YFSETQ. The CDR3 runs to 15 residues. With V trimmed by 4 bases and J by 2 bases, 7 bases remained unmatched. CDR3 DNA: TGCGCCAGCAGCGTGACGGGACAGGGTACCTACGAGCAGTACTTC. Its translation is CASSVTGQGTYEQYF.

This sequence joins TRBV11-2 and TRBJ2-3, with 9 bases that match TRBD2. Germline V CDR1 and CDR2: SGHAT, FQNNGV. This CDR3 is 16 amino acids long. With V trimmed by 6 bases and J by 4 bases, 11 bases remained unmatched. CDR3 protein: CASRPRREGRSDTQYF. CDR3 in DNA: TGTGCCAGCAGACCTCGGCGGGAGGGCCGTTCAGATACGCAGTATTTT.

J is TRBJ2-7 and V is TRBV7-8; D unresolved. V was pared by 2 bases and J by 6 bases, with 11 bases between. There are 13 residues in the CDR3. Germline-derived CDR1 and CDR2 are SGHVS and FQNEAQ. CDR3 protein: CASSLLGLGEQYF. The CDR3 bases are TGTGCCAGCAGCTTACTTGGGCTGGGCGAGCAGTACTTC.